This T cell receptor (beta chain) was captured by sequencing in a study of CD8 T cells in ankylosing spondylitis. The study's findings and limits: Reactive arthritis synovial fluid and blood previously showed some of these motif variants.

This clonotype has a count of ten or more. Its specificity is not known. The TCR beta libraries were generated through quantitative 5'-RACE incorporating molecular barcodes. TCRdb ran MiXCR on the 5' RACE reads and lists one entry per CDR3 protein. The table includes under 250,000 distinct CDR3 sequences, around a quarter detected once. V lost 1 base, J lost 2 bases, and 4 bases stayed unmatched. The CDR3 spans 15 residues. Germline loops: CDR1 MGHRA, CDR2 YSYEKL. This chain links TRBV4-1 with TRBJ2-7; TRBD1 matches at 8 bases. The specimen sequenced was blood, either unsorted or a sorted T cell fraction (not recorded which). This receptor was identified in a male donor with ankylosing spondylitis or in good health (not recorded which). This CDR3 reads CASSQGTGKTYEQYF. CDR3 nucleotides: TGCGCCAGCAGCCAAGGGACAGGGAAAACCTACGAGCAGTACTTC.